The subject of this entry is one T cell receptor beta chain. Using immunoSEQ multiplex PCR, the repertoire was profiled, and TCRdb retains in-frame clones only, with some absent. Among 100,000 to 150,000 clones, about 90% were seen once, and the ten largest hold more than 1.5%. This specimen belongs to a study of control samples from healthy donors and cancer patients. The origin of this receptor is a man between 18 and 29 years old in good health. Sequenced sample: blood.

CDR3 sequence: CASSISAGYEKLFF. The DNA for the CDR3 is TGTGCCAGTAGTATCTCGGCAGGGTATGAAAAACTGTTTTTT. The rearrangement links TRBV19 to TRBJ1-4; weak D call: TRBD1 (5 bases). The germline gives CDR1 LNHDA, CDR2 SQIVND (reference sequence). The CDR3 extends over 14 amino acids. Deletions cut 3 bases from V and 6 bases from J, with 11 bases between.